Presented here are 9 T cell receptor beta chains from one specimen sequenced in a study of blood T cell repertoires in COVID-19 (dated by TCRdb to about 2020). Library preparation was by the immunoSEQ multiplex PCR assay. What TCRdb holds here is the immuneACCESS table cut down to in-frame rearrangements. Part of the clones is not present; checked against another copy, under half of the missing clones reflect an unresolved V gene, and the others are unexplained. This sample is represented by some 130,000 clones; about 70% of them were singletons. Clones ranked in the top ten supply about an eighth of the sample. The material sequenced was peripheral blood. These receptors came from a man older than 75 with acute or convalescent COVID-19.

V gene TRBV5-1 combines with J gene TRBJ2-5; D is unresolved. CDR1 SGHRS and CDR2 YFSETQ come from the germline V gene. There are 15 residues in the CDR3. Trimming removed 0 bases from V and 2 bases from J, with 11 bases in between. The CDR3 DNA reads as TGCGCCAGCAGCTTGGCCGGTTATAGACAAGAGACCCAGTACTTC. This gives the protein CASSLAGYRQETQYF.

The chain has TRBV7-2 and TRBJ1-2; TRBD1 is a possible D gene (6 bases). Germline CDR1 SGHTA, CDR2 FQGNSA. Trimming removed 1 base at V and 2 bases at J, with 11 bases between. The CDR3 length is 15 residues. CDR3 residues: CASSLEAGANYGYTF. The DNA for the CDR3 is TGTGCCAGCAGCTTAGAGGCAGGGGCCAACTATGGCTACACCTTC. Together with reference TRBV7-2 and TRBJ1-2, the CDR3 gives the full variable domain: GAGVSQSPSNKVTEKGKDVELRCDPISGHTALYWYRQSLGQGLEFLIYFQGNSAPDKSGLPSDRFSAERTGGSVSTLTIQRTQQEDSAVYLCASSLEAGANYGYTFGSGTRLTVV.

The chain uses TRBV5-1 and TRBJ2-3; TRBD1 might be the D (6 bases). V shed 0 bases and J shed 0 bases, with 8 bases lying between them. CDR3 size: 15 residues. Germline-derived CDR1 and CDR2 are SGHRS and YFSETQ. The CDR3 protein is CASSLVDRSTDTQYF. DNA of the CDR3: TGCGCCAGCAGCTTGGTCGACAGGAGCACAGATACGCAGTATTTT.

This clone was observed a few times. The CDR3 DNA reads TGTGCCAGCAGTGTGGAAACAGGGAGCCTCTATGGCTACACCTTC. It encodes CASSVETGSLYGYTF. This chain uses TRBV2 with TRBJ1-2; D might be TRBD1 (6 bases). The germline V gene encodes CDR1 SNHLY and CDR2 FYNNEI. Trimming removed 4 bases at V and 4 bases at J, with 16 bases between. The CDR3 contains 15 residues.

Only one count was recorded for this clone. The rearrangement links TRBV7-6 to TRBJ2-6; perhaps TRBD1 as D (6 bases). Germline CDR1 SGHVS, CDR2 FNYEAQ. Trimming cost V 1 base and J 4 bases, with 17 bases left between them. CDR3 size: 18 residues. The CDR3 sequence: CASSLVSSGVLGANVLTF. The DNA of the CDR3 is TGTGCCAGCAGCTTAGTGTCGTCAGGGGTGCTAGGGGCCAACGTCCTGACTTTC.

This chain uses TRBV27 with TRBJ1-1, with 10 bases fitting TRBD1. Trimming cost V 2 bases and J 11 bases; bases outside gene matches: 8. The CDR3 totals 14 residues. The V gene's germline CDR1 is MNHEY and CDR2 SMNVEV (reference sequence). The CDR3 DNA sequence: TGTGCCAGCAGTTTAGGTTGGACAGGGGGTATTGCTTTCTTT. This encodes CASSLGWTGGIAFF.

The rearrangement uses TRBV7-6 and TRBJ2-5, with 10 positions matching TRBD1. The trim removed 1 base at V and 1 base at J, leaving 3 bases unmatched. The germline V gene encodes CDR1 SGHVS and CDR2 FNYEAQ. This CDR3 comprises 16 residues. CDR3 DNA: TGTGCCAGCAGCTTAGGACAGGGGGCTACCCAAGAGACCCAGTACTTC. It specifies CASSLGQGATQETQYF.

The rearrangement uses TRBV5-6 and TRBJ1-2, with 9 bases aligning to TRBD1. Trimming cost V 3 bases and J 4 bases; bases outside gene matches: 4. This CDR3 is built from 14 residues. The germline gives CDR1 SGHDT, CDR2 YYEEEE. In DNA, the CDR3 is TGTGCCAGCAGCTGGGACAGGGCGTTCTATGGCTACACCTTC. Its protein is CASSWDRAFYGYTF.

The V gene is TRBV6-1, the J gene TRBJ2-7; tentatively, D is TRBD1 (5 bases). CDR1 MNHNS and CDR2 SASEGT come from the germline V gene. The CDR3 is 11 residues long. The ends were cut back, 6 bases at V and 2 bases at J, with 5 bases in the middle. CDR3 DNA: TGTGCCAGCAGACAGGCCTACGAGCAGTACTTC. Translating gives CASRQAYEQYF.